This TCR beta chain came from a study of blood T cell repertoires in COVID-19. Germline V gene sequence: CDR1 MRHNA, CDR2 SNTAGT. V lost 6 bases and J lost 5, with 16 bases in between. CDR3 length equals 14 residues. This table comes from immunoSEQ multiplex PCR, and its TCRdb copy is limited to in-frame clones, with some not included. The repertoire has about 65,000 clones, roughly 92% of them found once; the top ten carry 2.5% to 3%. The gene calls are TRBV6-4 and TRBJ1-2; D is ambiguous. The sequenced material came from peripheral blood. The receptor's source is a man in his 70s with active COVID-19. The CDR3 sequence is CASRNNSRFYGYTF. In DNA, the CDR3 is TGTGCCAGCAGAAATAACAGTCGATTTTATGGCTACACCTTC.